The 29 T cell receptor beta chains in this list originate from one sample, sequenced in a study of T-cell memory formation after mild COVID-19. One entry per CDR3 protein results from TCRdb running MiXCR on the 5' RACE reads. The sample holds roughly 500,000 distinct CDR3 sequences, roughly 21% seen once. Sequenced input: PBMCs or a T cell subset sorted from them (not recorded which). The receptors were sampled from an adult woman who had mild COVID-19 (a few samples of this study predate the infection). Cell type and time point are not known.

The chain links TRBV29-1 to TRBJ1-2, with TRBD1 identical over 7 bases. CDR3 length equals 12 residues. Per the germline V gene, CDR1 is SQVTM and CDR2 is ANQGSEA. V lost 6 bases to trimming and J lost 8 bases; unmatched junction nucleotides: 9. CDR3 in amino acids: CSVETGIEGYTF. The CDR3, as DNA: TGCAGCGTCGAGACAGGGATAGAGGGCTACACCTTC.

This chain's CDR3 is CATSIDLAAYYGYTF. The DNA of the CDR3 is TGTGCCACCAGCATTGACCTCGCGGCTTACTATGGCTACACCTTC. The V gene is TRBV15, the J gene TRBJ1-2, with unresolved D. CDR1 is LNHNV, CDR2 YYDKDF, per germline (reference sequence). The CDR3 runs 15 residues. The V gene lost 4 bases and the J gene lost 3 bases, with 15 bases spanning the gap.

A few counts support this clonotype. The rearrangement joins TRBV5-4 to TRBJ2-3, with a weak D call TRBD2 (6 bases). Germline lookup yields CDR1 SGHNT and CDR2 YYREEE (reference sequence). V lost 7 bases, J lost 5 bases, and 14 bases lay in between. This CDR3 has 13 residues. Written as DNA, the CDR3 is TGTGCCAGCTTTCTGTGGGGGGTAGATACGCAGTATTTT. Its translation is CASFLWGVDTQYF.

This clonotype was observed at least ten times. This CDR3 is CSARTDSYNEQFF. The CDR3 coding sequence is TGCAGTGCGAGGACGGATTCCTACAATGAGCAGTTCTTC. The V and J genes are TRBV20-1 and TRBJ2-1; D is unclear. There are 13 residues in the CDR3. Trimming stripped 6 bases from V and 1 base from J, with 10 bases between. From germline, CDR1 is DFQATT and CDR2 SNEGSKA (reference sequence).

This rearrangement joins TRBV29-1 to TRBJ1-2, with 9 bases identical to TRBD1. This CDR3 has 14 amino acids. Germline CDR1 and CDR2: SQVTM and ANQGSEA. V lost 6 bases to trimming and J lost 3 bases; unmatched junction nucleotides: 8. The CDR3 bases are TGCAGCGTGGAAACAGGGGGCTTCGACTATGGCTACACCTTC. Encoded protein: CSVETGGFDYGYTF. The variable domain in full, completed from reference TRBV29-1 and TRBJ1-2, reads SAVISQKPSRDICQRGTSLTIQCQVDSQVTMMFWYRQQPGQSLTLIATANQGSEATYESGFVIDKFPISRPNLTFSTLTVSNMSPEDSSIYLCSVETGGFDYGYTFGSGTRLTVV.

This clonotype was seen ten or more times. The genes are TRBV6-1 and TRBJ2-5; D not resolved. This CDR3 is built from 12 residues. Trimming stripped 2 bases from V and 11 bases from J, with 12 bases between. Germline V lookup: CDR1 MNHNS, CDR2 SASEGT. CDR3 DNA sequence: TGTGCCAGCAGTGAATTGTGGTTCTCGCAGTACTTC. It is translated as CASSELWFSQYF.

The chain is built from TRBV5-1 and TRBJ2-1, with 7 positions matching TRBD1. V shed 4 bases and J 5 bases; nucleotides not matched to a gene: 3. This CDR3 is built from 13 residues. The germline CDR1 and CDR2 sequences are SGHRS and YFSETQ. The CDR3 nucleotides read TGCGCCAGCAGCACGGGACAGCACAATGAGCAGTTCTTC. It encodes CASSTGQHNEQFF.

The chain employs TRBV5-1 and TRBJ1-2; D is ambiguous. Germline V CDR1 and CDR2: SGHRS, YFSETQ. V gave up 2 bases and J gave up 6 bases, with 14 bases separating them. This CDR3 contains 14 residues. This CDR3 is CASSLGGLLDGYTF. The CDR3 coding sequence is TGCGCCAGCAGCTTAGGCGGACTTTTGGATGGCTACACCTTC.

In its sample, this clonotype was seen a few times. The chain carries TRBV7-3 and TRBJ2-2; D is perhaps TRBD1 (6 bases). Per the germline V gene, CDR1 is SGHTA and CDR2 is FQGTGA. V lost 0 bases and J lost 2, with 10 bases in between. There are 16 residues in the CDR3. DNA for the CDR3: TGTGCCAGCAGCTTAACACAGGGTATAAACACCGGGGAGCTGTTTTTT. This encodes CASSLTQGINTGELFF.

This clonotype was counted only a few times. V gene TRBV24-1 combines with J gene TRBJ1-5; 8 bases agree with TRBD1. The CDR3 has 15 amino acids. Trimming took 2 bases from V and 6 from J; bases not matched to a gene: 5. Germline CDR1 KGHDR, CDR2 SFDVKD. CDR3 nucleotides: TGTGCCACCAGTGATTCCGGGACAGGTACTCAGCCCCAGCATTTT. Translated, it gives CATSDSGTGTQPQHF.

The chain is built from TRBV19 and TRBJ1-5; 7 bases line up with TRBD1. Germline V CDR1 and CDR2: LNHDA, SQIVND (reference sequence). The CDR3 length is 15 residues. With V trimmed by 0 bases and J by 3 bases, 2 bases remained unmatched. The CDR3 region is CASSIEDRINQPQHF. Written as DNA, the CDR3 is TGTGCCAGTAGTATAGAGGACAGGATCAATCAGCCCCAGCATTTT.

This clonotype has just a few counts. The genes are TRBV29-1 and TRBJ2-1; 7 bases fit TRBD1. This CDR3 comprises 21 residues. The V gene end was trimmed by 2 bases and the J gene end by 0 bases; junction bases not matched to a gene: 22. Germline V gene lookup returns CDR1 SQVTM and CDR2 ANQGSEA. CDR3 sequence: CSVESPAKDRVGLSSYNEQFF. CDR3 sequence (DNA): TGCAGCGTTGAAAGCCCGGCTAAAGACAGGGTTGGTTTAAGCTCCTACAATGAGCAGTTCTTC.

The chain couples TRBV7-8 to TRBJ2-1; D may match TRBD1 or TRBD2 (5 bases each). V lost 3 bases to trimming and J lost 0 bases, with 12 bases between them. The V gene's germline CDR1 is SGHVS and CDR2 FQNEAQ. The CDR3 is 16 residues long. The CDR3 here is CASSLPWGSSYNEQFF. In DNA, the CDR3 is TGTGCCAGCAGCTTGCCTTGGGGGAGCTCCTACAATGAGCAGTTCTTC.

This clonotype was seen a few times. The CDR3 DNA reads TGCAGTGCTAGGGACAGGCAAACGCAGTATTTT. This gives the protein CSARDRQTQYF. The rearrangement uses TRBV20-1 and TRBJ2-3, with TRBD1 matching over 7 bases. Trimming took 3 bases from V and 9 from J; bases not matched to a gene: 3. The CDR3 is 11 residues long. CDR1 is DFQATT and CDR2 is SNEGSKA in the germline V gene (reference sequence).

The rearrangement links TRBV5-1 to TRBJ2-7; either TRBD1 or TRBD2 may supply D (5 bases each). Trimming removed 3 bases from V and 3 bases from J, with 22 bases in between. This CDR3 spans 17 amino acids. Germline CDR1 SGHRS, CDR2 YFSETQ. The CDR3 here is CASSSGQGGSSVYEQYF. CDR3 in DNA: TGCGCCAGCAGCTCGGGGCAGGGTGGGAGTTCGGTCTACGAGCAGTACTTC. Variable domain in full (rest from reference TRBV5-1 and TRBJ2-7): KAGVTQTPRYLIKTRGQQVTLSCSPISGHRSVSWYQQTPGQGLQFLFEYFSETQRNKGNFPGRFSGRQFSNSRSEMNVSTLELGDSALYLCASSSGQGGSSVYEQYFGPGTRLTVT.

This clonotype has a count of ten or more. The chain links TRBV6-2 or TRBV6-3 to TRBJ2-3, with D perhaps TRBD1 or TRBD2 (5 bases each). Germline V gene data show CDR1 as MNHEY and CDR2 as SVGEGT. V shed 10 bases and J shed 2 bases, with 16 bases lying between them. The CDR3 has 14 amino acids. The CDR3, as DNA: TGTGCCACTTCTGGGACCGCTAACACAGATACGCAGTATTTT. Its translation is CATSGTANTDTQYF.

CDR3 DNA sequence: TGTGCCAGCAGCACTACAGGGGGCCTCACCGGGGAGCTGTTTTTT. The encoded protein is CASSTTGGLTGELFF. The J gene is TRBJ2-2, the V gene TRBV7-8; 9 nucleotides agree with TRBD1. The CDR3 has 15 residues. From germline, CDR1 is SGHVS and CDR2 FQNEAQ. With V trimmed by 5 bases and J by 4 bases, 5 bases remained unmatched.

There are a few counts of this clonotype. The V and J genes are TRBV15 and TRBJ2-1, with D uncertain. Germline CDR1 reads LNHNV; CDR2 reads YYDKDF (reference sequence). The CDR3 consists of 14 residues. Trimming cost V 5 bases and J 8 bases, with 16 bases left between them. The DNA of the CDR3 is TGTGCCACCAGCCTCGGGCAGGTTAATGATGAGCAGTTCTTC. The encoded protein is CATSLGQVNDEQFF.

The chain joins TRBV4-1 to TRBJ1-1; D may be TRBD1 (6 bases). The ends were cut back, 1 base at V and 6 bases at J, with 15 bases in the middle. The CDR3 covers 15 residues. The germline V gene has CDR1 MGHRA and CDR2 YSYEKL. The CDR3 loop is CASSQGRTALAEAFF. The CDR3 nucleotides read TGCGCCAGCAGCCAAGGCCGGACAGCCCTGGCTGAAGCTTTCTTT.

This clonotype was found once. This chain connects TRBV30 to TRBJ2-3; 9 positions agree with TRBD2. V shed 2 bases, J shed 2 bases, and the junction held 32 bases outside the gene matches. The germline gives CDR1 GTSNPN, CDR2 SVGIG (reference sequence). This CDR3 comprises 24 residues. DNA for the CDR3: TGTGCCTGGAGTAACCCATTGTACAAGTCTGGCGGGGGGGCCTCGACCTCCTTCACAGATACGCAGTATTTT. Its protein product is CAWSNPLYKSGGGASTSFTDTQYF.

This clonotype was found a few times. V gene TRBV9 combines with J gene TRBJ2-7, with D tentatively TRBD1 (6 bases). The CDR3 has 11 amino acids. Germline loops: CDR1 SGDLS, CDR2 YYNGEE. The V end was cut by 7 bases, the J end by 2 bases, with 7 bases between. CDR3 bases: TGTGCCAGCGGGGGCCCCTACGAGCAGTACTTC. This gives the protein CASGGPYEQYF.

This chain connects TRBV4-1 to TRBJ2-2; 10 bases agree with TRBD2. Germline trimming cut 5 bases from V and 2 bases from J; bases unmatched to any gene: 8. CDR3 length: 17 amino acids. Germline lookup yields CDR1 MGHRA and CDR2 YSYEKL. CDR3 loop: CASSLLLAGINTGELFF. Written as DNA, the CDR3 is TGCGCCAGCAGCTTACTACTAGCGGGGATTAACACCGGGGAGCTGTTTTTT.

A note on this clonotype: Just one base apart from a much larger clone, this may be a read error. The chain is built from TRBV6-6 and TRBJ2-1; no clear D gene. CDR1 is MNHNY and CDR2 is SVGAGI in the germline V gene (reference sequence). V was pared by 10 bases and J by 9 bases, with 13 bases between. The CDR3 loop spans 11 amino acids. The CDR3 sequence: CATSRNTEQFF. Written as DNA, the CDR3 is TGTGCCACCTCTAGAAACACTGAGCAGTTCTTC.

This clonotype occurred a few times. The chain joins TRBV12-3 or TRBV12-4 to TRBJ1-1; TRBD1 agrees at 9 bases. V was pared by 7 bases and J by 3 bases, with 9 bases of the junction left unmatched. The CDR3 runs to 15 residues. CDR3 sequence: CASTRPGQGYTEAFF. CDR3 in DNA: TGTGCCAGCACCAGACCGGGACAGGGTTACACTGAAGCTTTCTTT.

This clonotype was counted between two and nine times. The chain combines TRBV3-1 with TRBJ1-4; D may be TRBD1 (5 bases). The CDR3 is 15 residues long. Trimming left V 2 bases short and J 5 bases short, with 12 bases between. Germline assignment: CDR1 LGHDT and CDR2 YNNKEL (reference sequence). This chain's CDR3 is CASSQFSRENEKLFF. The CDR3 bases are TGTGCCAGCAGCCAATTTTCCAGGGAAAATGAAAAACTGTTTTTT.

The V gene is TRBV12-3 or TRBV12-4, the J gene TRBJ1-1; D gene uncertain. V was trimmed by 3 bases and J by 3 bases, leaving 8 bases between them. The CDR3 consists of 13 residues. For the CDR3, the DNA is TGTGCCAGCAGTTTTGTAGGGTACACTGAAGCTTTCTTT. As protein: CASSFVGYTEAFF.

V gene TRBV30 combines with J gene TRBJ2-6, with D unresolved. Germline loops: CDR1 GTSNPN, CDR2 SVGIG (reference sequence). This CDR3 comprises 16 residues. V gave up 0 bases and J gave up 0 bases, with 9 bases separating them. The CDR3: CAWSVRRSSGANVLTF. The CDR3, as DNA: TGTGCCTGGAGTGTAAGACGTTCCTCTGGGGCCAACGTCCTGACTTTC.

The rearrangement uses TRBV7-9 and TRBJ2-2; 8 bases match TRBD2. CDR1 is SEHNR, CDR2 FQNEAQ, per germline (reference sequence). The CDR3 is made up of 17 amino acids. The junction had 11 bases not matched to a gene; V was cut back by 5 bases and J by 3 bases. CDR3 in DNA: TGTGCCAGCAGCCGTCGGGGGGGGACGGCGGACACCGGGGAGCTGTTTTTT. It is translated as CASSRRGGTADTGELFF.

As regards this clonotype: One junction end disagrees with the germline gene, perhaps due to a read error. The chain has TRBV19 and TRBJ1-2, with D possibly TRBD1 on 6 matching bases. CDR3 length equals 14 residues. Per the germline V gene, CDR1 is LNHDA and CDR2 is SQIVND (reference sequence). Here the CDR3 DNA reads TGTGCCACTAGTCCGGTCCAGGGGATTAATGGCTACACCTTC. This codes for CATSPVQGINGYTF. The full variable domain, completed using reference TRBV19 and TRBJ1-2, is DGGITQSPKYLFRKEGQNVTLSCEQNLNHDAMYWYRQDPGQGLRLIYYSQIVNDFQKGDIAEGYSVSREKKESFPLTVTSAQKNPTAFYLCATSPVQGINGYTFGSGTRLTVV.